These 5 T cell receptor beta chains share one sample of origin, sequenced in a study of blood T cell repertoires in COVID-19. This table comes from immunoSEQ multiplex PCR, and its TCRdb copy is limited to in-frame clones, with some not included. The sample has approximately 150,000 clones; approximately 86% are singletons. The sample taken for sequencing was PBMCs or T cells enriched from blood (not recorded which). These TCRs come from a man aged 55 to 70 who had recovered from COVID-19.

This clone was seen just once. V is TRBV28 and J is TRBJ1-2, with TRBD1 identical over 9 bases. The CDR3 spans 19 residues. The germline V gene has CDR1 MDHEN and CDR2 SYDVKM. Trimming at V came to 1 base and at J to 2 bases, leaving 14 bases not matched to a gene. The CDR3 nucleotides read TGTGCCAGCAGTTTATACGGACCGGGACAGGGATCTAAAAACTATGGCTACACCTTC. Amino acids: CASSLYGPGQGSKNYGYTF.

This clone was counted a single time. The gene calls are TRBV6-1 and TRBJ2-3; the D is unclear. V was trimmed by 5 bases and J by 4 bases, leaving 7 bases between them. CDR1 is MNHNS and CDR2 is SASEGT in the germline V gene. The CDR3 consists of 12 residues. CDR3 nucleotides: TGTGCCAGCAGTCAGAGGTCAGATACGCAGTATTTT. Amino acid sequence: CASSQRSDTQYF.

The chain couples TRBV3-1 (or the pseudogene TRBV3-2) to TRBJ2-1; 11 bases map to TRBD1. V gave up 1 base and J gave up 6 bases; unmatched junction bases: 2. CDR1 LGHDT and CDR2 YNNKEL come from the germline V gene (reference sequence). The CDR3 runs 15 residues. Written as DNA, the CDR3 is TGTGCCAGCAGCCAAGTGGGGACAGGGGGCAATGAGCAGTTCTTC. Translation gives CASSQVGTGGNEQFF.

The J gene is TRBJ2-5, the V gene TRBV3-1 (or the pseudogene TRBV3-2), with 7 bases aligning to TRBD2. Per germline, CDR1 LGHDT and CDR2 YNNKEL (reference sequence). The CDR3 contains 15 residues. V shed 4 bases and J 1 base; nucleotides not matched to a gene: 6. The CDR3 reads CASSRARGSQETQYF. CDR3 DNA: TGTGCCAGCAGCCGAGCGCGGGGGTCCCAAGAGACCCAGTACTTC.

The chain joins TRBV2 to TRBJ1-4; the D gene is possibly TRBD1 (5 bases). Germline values: CDR1 SNHLY, CDR2 FYNNEI. This CDR3 region has 13 residues. With 11 bases removed from V and 5 bases from J, the gap between germline ends came to 15 bases. CDR3 residues: CASRSQGNEKLFF. The CDR3 DNA sequence: TGTGCCTCACGGTCCCAGGGAAATGAAAAACTGTTTTTT.